This T cell receptor (beta chain) was identified in a study of cytotoxic CD8 clonotypes in ibrutinib-treated CLL. Study as a whole: Across the patients, 11 were relapsed/refractory, roughly 15 treatment-naive and roughly 17 IGHV unmutated.

Sequenced by immunoSEQ multiplex PCR; TCRdb stores in-frame clones only, minus some. The repertoire holds hundreds of thousands of clones, with more than 70% as singletons. The CDR3 is 15 amino acids. The germline CDR1 and CDR2 sequences are GTSNPN and SVGIG (reference sequence). Between the trimmed V and J ends, which lost 0 bases and 5 bases, there was a span of 14 bases. The source is a human donor with chronic lymphocytic leukemia. The specimen comprised PBMCs, sampled after 12 months of ibrutinib treatment. The J gene is TRBJ1-5, the V gene TRBV30; the D gene is possibly TRBD1 (5 bases). CDR3 sequence (DNA): TGTGCCTGGAGTGTCGGGGGTAGCAACGATCAGCCCCAGCATTTT. Its protein is CAWSVGGSNDQPQHF.